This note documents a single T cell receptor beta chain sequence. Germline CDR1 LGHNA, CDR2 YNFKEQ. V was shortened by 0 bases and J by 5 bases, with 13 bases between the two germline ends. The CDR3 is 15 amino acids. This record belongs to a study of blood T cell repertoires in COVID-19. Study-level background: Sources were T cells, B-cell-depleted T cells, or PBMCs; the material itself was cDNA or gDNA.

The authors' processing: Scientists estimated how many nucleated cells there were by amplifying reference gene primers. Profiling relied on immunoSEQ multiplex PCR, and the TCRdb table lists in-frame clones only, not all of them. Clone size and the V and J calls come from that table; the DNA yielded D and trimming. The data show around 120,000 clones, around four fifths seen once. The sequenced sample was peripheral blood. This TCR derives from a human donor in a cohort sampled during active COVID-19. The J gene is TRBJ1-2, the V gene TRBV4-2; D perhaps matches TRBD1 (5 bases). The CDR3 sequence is CASSQDSRGRYGYTF. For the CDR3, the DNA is TGTGCCAGCAGCCAAGATTCAAGGGGTCGTTATGGCTACACCTTC.